The 2 T cell receptor beta chains in this list originate from one sample, sequenced in a study of blood T cell repertoires in COVID-19. Profiled with immunoSEQ multiplex PCR; TCRdb holds only in-frame clones, not every one. The data hold some 230,000 clones, with 84% observed a single time. Sequenced: peripheral blood. Source of these receptors: a woman in her sixties or seventies with acute or convalescent COVID-19.

This rearrangement joins TRBV7-2 to TRBJ2-3; 9 bases map to TRBD1. The germline V gene has CDR1 SGHTA and CDR2 FQGNSA. This CDR3 has 16 residues. Trimming at V came to 6 bases and at J to 1 base, leaving 8 bases not matched to a gene. The CDR3 nucleotides read TGTGCCAGCAGTCGCGGGACAGGGTCCCGCACAGATACGCAGTATTTT. It yields the protein CASSRGTGSRTDTQYF.

The chain uses TRBV5-4 and TRBJ1-2; 9 bases agree with TRBD1. The CDR3 totals 14 residues. V gave up 5 bases and J gave up 0 bases; unmatched junction bases: 2. Germline V gives CDR1 SGHNT, CDR2 YYREEE (reference sequence). CDR3 in DNA: TGTGCCAGCAGGGGACAGGGAACTAACTATGGCTACACCTTC. This codes for CASRGQGTNYGYTF.